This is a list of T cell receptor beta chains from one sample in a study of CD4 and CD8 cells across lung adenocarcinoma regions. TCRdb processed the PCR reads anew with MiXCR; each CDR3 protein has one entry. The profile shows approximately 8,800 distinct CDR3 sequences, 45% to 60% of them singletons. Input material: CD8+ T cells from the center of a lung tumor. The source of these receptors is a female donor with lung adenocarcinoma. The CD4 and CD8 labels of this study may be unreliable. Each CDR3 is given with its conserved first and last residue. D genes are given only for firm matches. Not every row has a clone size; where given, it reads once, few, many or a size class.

CDR3nt: TGTGCCAGCAGTGAGCGGGGGGGCACAGATACGCAGTATTTT
CDR3aa: CASSERGGTDTQYF
abundance: few
j_gene: TRBJ2-3
v_gene: TRBV6-4
d_gene: TRBD2

CDR3nt: TGTGCGGGCAGTGACTCGCTCGCCCTGGATACCCAGTACTTC
CDR3aa: CAGSDSLALDTQYF
abundance: -
j_gene: TRBJ2-5
v_gene: TRBV6-4
d_gene: -

CDR3nt: TGTGCCAGCAGTCCCCGGGACCGCCTTTCCTCCAATGCGCAGTTCTTT
CDR3aa: CASSPRDRLSSNAQFF
abundance: -
j_gene: TRBJ2-1
v_gene: TRBV12-3/TRBV12-4
d_gene: -

CDR3nt: TGTGCCAGCAGTGAAGTGGCAGAAGAGACCCAGTACTTC
CDR3aa: CASSEVAEETQYF
abundance: many
j_gene: TRBJ2-5
v_gene: TRBV6-1
d_gene: -

CDR3nt: TGCAGTGCTCCCAGCCGGGGGTGGGAGCAGTTCTTC
CDR3aa: CSAPSRGWEQFF
abundance: -
j_gene: TRBJ2-1
v_gene: TRBV20-1
d_gene: -

CDR3nt: TGTGCCAGCATGGAACACGGGGGCCGGAGCCTCGGTACCCAGTACTTC
CDR3aa: CASMEHGGRSLGTQYF
abundance: -
j_gene: TRBJ2-5
v_gene: TRBV7-3
d_gene: -

CDR3nt: TGTGCCAGTAGTATCCTTCAAGGGTACACTGAAGCTTTCTTT
CDR3aa: CASSILQGYTEAFF
abundance: -
j_gene: TRBJ1-1
v_gene: TRBV19
d_gene: -

CDR3nt: TGTGCCAGCAGCTTCAACGAGCAGTACTTC
CDR3aa: CASSFNEQYF
abundance: few
j_gene: TRBJ2-7
v_gene: TRBV5-7
d_gene: -

CDR3nt: TGTGCCAGCGGCCGGGGACAGGGGGAGACCCAGTACTTC
CDR3aa: CASGRGQGETQYF
abundance: -
j_gene: TRBJ2-5
v_gene: TRBV11-3
d_gene: TRBD1

CDR3nt: TGTGCCAGGGGTTACGGGGGGGCGGGGGCAGAGACGCAGTACTTT
CDR3aa: CARGYGGAGAETQYF
abundance: -
j_gene: TRBJ2-3
v_gene: TRBV6-5
d_gene: TRBD2

CDR3nt: TGTGCCAGCACCTGCGGCCGTGGCACAGATACCCAGTACTTC
CDR3aa: CASTCGRGTDTQYF
abundance: -
j_gene: TRBJ2-5
v_gene: TRBV7-2
d_gene: -

CDR3nt: TGTGCCAGCAGTTTCGGACAGGGGGGGATCTCACCCCTCCACTTT
CDR3aa: CASSFGQGGISPLHF
abundance: many
j_gene: TRBJ1-6
v_gene: TRBV12-3/TRBV12-4
d_gene: TRBD1

CDR3nt: TGCGCCAGCGGCTTGGGGGCAACCTCCTACGAGCAGTACTTC
CDR3aa: CASGLGATSYEQYF
abundance: many
j_gene: TRBJ2-7
v_gene: TRBV5-1
d_gene: -

CDR3nt: TGTGCCAGCAGAAAAGCGGGGGGTGTGAGCACCGGTGAGCAGTATTTT
CDR3aa: CASRKAGGVSTGEQYF
abundance: -
j_gene: TRBJ2-3
v_gene: TRBV12-3/TRBV12-4
d_gene: TRBD2

CDR3nt: TGTGCGAGCAGCCCCGGGATGGGCGCTGGAGGAGAGACCCAGTACTTC
CDR3aa: CASSPGMGAGGETQYF
abundance: once
j_gene: TRBJ2-5
v_gene: TRBV12-3/TRBV12-4
d_gene: -

CDR3nt: TGTGCCAGCAGGTCAGGGACTGCACAGAGCAACGATGAGCAGTTCTTT
CDR3aa: CASRSGTAQSNDEQFF
abundance: -
j_gene: TRBJ2-3
v_gene: TRBV6-1
d_gene: -

CDR3nt: TGTGCCAGCAGCTTGGGTGCAGGGACTGGAAACACCATATATTTT
CDR3aa: CASSLGAGTGNTIYF
abundance: -
j_gene: TRBJ1-3
v_gene: TRBV5-4
d_gene: -

CDR3nt: TGTGCCAGCAGTGAAGGGGGACTAGCGTCCAATGAGCAGTTCTTC
CDR3aa: CASSEGGLASNEQFF
abundance: -
j_gene: TRBJ2-1
v_gene: TRBV6-1
d_gene: TRBD2

CDR3nt: TGTGCCAGCAGTGAAACAGCGGGGGGTACAGATACGCAGTATTTT
CDR3aa: CASSETAGGTDTQYF
abundance: many
j_gene: TRBJ2-3
v_gene: TRBV6-4
d_gene: TRBD2

CDR3nt: TGTGCCAGCGGCTTAGGGGGGGGGCGCGGAGAGACGCAGTACTTC
CDR3aa: CASGLGGGRGETQYF
abundance: -
j_gene: TRBJ2-7
v_gene: TRBV7-2
d_gene: -

CDR3nt: TGTGCCAGCGGTTGCCTTGGGGGCCGTGGCACAGATACGCAGTACTTC
CDR3aa: CASGCLGGRGTDTQYF
abundance: -
j_gene: TRBJ2-7
v_gene: TRBV6-8
d_gene: -

CDR3nt: TGTGCCAGCAGCTTAGGACCCGACACTGAAGCTTTCTTT
CDR3aa: CASSLGPDTEAFF
abundance: many
j_gene: TRBJ1-1
v_gene: TRBV11-3
d_gene: -

CDR3nt: TGTGCCAGCAGCTTAGAAGAAACGACCGAAGCTTTCTTT
CDR3aa: CASSLEETTEAFF
abundance: many
j_gene: TRBJ1-1
v_gene: TRBV11-3
d_gene: -

CDR3nt: TGTGCCAGCAGCCATGGGTTGGGGGAGCAGTACTTC
CDR3aa: CASSHGLGEQYF
abundance: -
j_gene: TRBJ2-7
v_gene: TRBV4-2
d_gene: -

CDR3nt: TGTGCGGGCAAGGGGGGAGGGGGGCCAGAGACCCAGTATTTC
CDR3aa: CAGKGGGGPETQYF
abundance: -
j_gene: TRBJ2-5
v_gene: TRBV10-3
d_gene: -

CDR3nt: TGTGCCAGCAGCTTAAGCGGGGCCACAGATACGCAGTATTTT
CDR3aa: CASSLSGATDTQYF
abundance: many
j_gene: TRBJ2-3
v_gene: TRBV7-3
d_gene: -

CDR3nt: -
CDR3aa: CARGFGGGAVDTQFF
abundance: -
j_gene: TRBJ2-3
v_gene: TRBV11-2
d_gene: -

CDR3nt: TGTGCCAGCAGGCACCAGGGTTACTATGGCTACACCTTC
CDR3aa: CASRHQGYYGYTF
abundance: -
j_gene: TRBJ1-2
v_gene: TRBV6-1
d_gene: -

CDR3nt: TGTGCCAGCAGTCCGATGACAGGGAGCTATGGCTACACCTTC
CDR3aa: CASSPMTGSYGYTF
abundance: medium-sized
j_gene: TRBJ1-2
v_gene: TRBV6-1
d_gene: TRBD1

CDR3nt: TGCGCCAGCAGCCAAGATCCTGGGGACTCGAGCTCCTACAATGAGCAGTTCTTC
CDR3aa: CASSQDPGDSSSYNEQFF
abundance: few
j_gene: TRBJ2-1
v_gene: TRBV4-3
d_gene: -

CDR3nt: TGTGCCAGCAGGACAGGGGCGGTAGATACGCAGTATTTT
CDR3aa: CASRTGAVDTQYF
abundance: medium-sized
j_gene: TRBJ2-3
v_gene: TRBV27
d_gene: TRBD1

CDR3nt: TGTGCCAGCAGTGGGGGGGGGGCCCGAGATACGCAGTATTTT
CDR3aa: CASSGGGARDTQYF
abundance: -
j_gene: TRBJ2-3
v_gene: TRBV12-3/TRBV12-4
d_gene: -

CDR3nt: TGCGCCAGCAGCTTGGGAGAGACCCAGTTCTTC
CDR3aa: CASSLGETQFF
abundance: few
j_gene: TRBJ2-1
v_gene: TRBV5-1
d_gene: -

CDR3nt: TGTGCCAGCAGTTTTGGGGGGGCTGGAGAGACCCAGTATTTC
CDR3aa: CASSFGGAGETQYF
abundance: -
j_gene: TRBJ2-3
v_gene: TRBV12-3/TRBV12-4
d_gene: -

CDR3nt: TGTGCCAGCAGCTTAGGGGGAGTGGACACTGAAGCTTTCTTT
CDR3aa: CASSLGGVDTEAFF
abundance: few
j_gene: TRBJ1-1
v_gene: TRBV7-6
d_gene: -

CDR3nt: TGCGCCAGCAGCTTGGCCCCAGCGGGAGGGCCGGGGGAGGACCAGTACTTC
CDR3aa: CASSLAPAGGPGEDQYF
abundance: -
j_gene: TRBJ2-5
v_gene: TRBV5-1
d_gene: TRBD2